The rows below give T cell receptor beta chains drawn from one sample of a study of shared clonotypes between healthy human individuals. Data came from immunoSEQ multiplex PCR; TCRdb stores just in-frame clones and leaves some out. The top ten clones hold more than 0.1% of a sample with around 2,000,000 clones, roughly 95% of them seen once. Sequenced input: naive CD4+ T cells sorted from blood. The receptors were gathered from a young man in good health. The CDR3 runs from the conserved cysteine through the conserved F or W.

J gene,CDR3 length,V gene,CDR3 protein
TRBJ1-6,15,TRBV4-1,CASSQTGTGNSPLHF
TRBJ2-5,15,TRBV5-1,CASRSVGRGAETQYF
TRBJ2-3,15,TRBV25-1,CASGEQGKKADTQYF
TRBJ2-3,14,TRBV25-1,CASRGRLSTDTQYF
TRBJ2-2,15,TRBV5-1,CASSLEGPNTGELFF
TRBJ1-5,15,TRBV11-2,CASSLGDRGNQPQHF
TRBJ1-2,14,TRBV6-5,CAINLQGANYGYTF
TRBJ1-1,14,TRBV2,CASSERGEGTEAFF
TRBJ2-5,13,TRBV30,CAWTAGVRETQYF
TRBJ1-4,12,TRBV29-1,CSVLGFNEKLFF
TRBJ2-7,14,TRBV5-1,CASSQGQGAYEQYF
TRBJ1-1,13,TRBV6-5,CASSYSRNTEAFF
TRBJ2-5,17,TRBV11-1,CASSVNTGTGNQETQYF
TRBJ1-1,17,TRBV4-2,CASSQEGVGQGLTEAFF
TRBJ2-7,10,TRBV28,CASSSTERYF
TRBJ2-5,13,TRBV7-2,CASSGQRQETQYF
TRBJ1-1,12,TRBV5-1,CASSRQNTEAFF
TRBJ2-3,15,TRBV27,CASSLTSGTTDTQYF
TRBJ2-2,18,TRBV14,CASSQGLLAGGLTGELFF
TRBJ2-7,14,TRBV2,CASSGGLAFYEQYF
TRBJ2-2,18,TRBV4-1,CASSQDPVGTGVTGELFF
TRBJ2-2,12,TRBV25-1,CASSEFAGELFF
TRBJ2-7,15,TRBV5-5,CASSLARGPAYEQYF
TRBJ1-2,13,TRBV30,CAWTGSGRYGYTF
TRBJ2-3,15,TRBV7-9,CASSFSGGLADTQYF
TRBJ2-2,14,TRBV9,CASSVERYTGELFF
TRBJ2-7,15,TRBV5-4,CASSSDRASTYEQYF
TRBJ2-5,14,TRBV10-1,CASSDGGPRETQYF
TRBJ1-2,12,TRBV30,CAWSTGVYGYTF
TRBJ2-5,14,TRBV19,CASSPASGVETQYF
TRBJ2-7,15,TRBV7-8,CASSSYRGSTYEQYF
TRBJ2-1,17,TRBV19,CASSNRFSGIMDNEQFF
TRBJ1-6,13,TRBV4-1,CASSQESFSPLHF
TRBJ2-1,16,TRBV28,CASSLTGLVWDNEQFF
TRBJ1-3,15,TRBV5-4,CASSLGREFGNTIYF
TRBJ2-7,14,TRBV6-5,CASSYRGGIYEQYF
TRBJ2-3,14,TRBV27,CASSLNFPTDTQYF
TRBJ2-6,16,TRBV6-5,CASSYSLQTGANVLTF
TRBJ2-1,15,TRBV2,CASRIAGFSYNEQFF
TRBJ1-5,13,TRBV6-1,CASSEIEGQPQHF
TRBJ2-7,14,TRBV5-1,CASSSGGGTYEQYF
TRBJ1-1,15,TRBV10-1,CASSEGDRVGTEAFF
TRBJ1-2,15,TRBV27,CASSPNRDRGYGYTF
TRBJ2-5,17,TRBV7-2,CASSLGFEGNFQETQYF